These 24 T cell receptor beta chains originate from one sample sequenced in a study of cytomegalovirus exposure and HLA in healthy donors. The PCR contained 60 Vbeta and 13 Jbeta primers. The table came from immunoSEQ multiplex PCR; TCRdb's copy has only in-frame clones and leaves some out. The table shows roughly 31,000 clones, with 62% occurring only once. The sequencing input was PBMCs. These receptors were taken from a male donor in good health and CMV-seropositive.

This clone was detected once. This chain uses TRBV27 with TRBJ1-3; 9 bases align to TRBD1. This CDR3 is 16 amino acids long. With V trimmed by 5 bases and J by 0 bases, 5 bases remained unmatched. CDR1 is MNHEY and CDR2 is SMNVEV in the germline V gene (reference sequence). This CDR3 reads CASSLGQGISGNTIYF. The CDR3 bases are TGTGCCAGCAGTCTGGGACAGGGAATCTCTGGAAACACCATATATTTT.

The CDR3: CASSYEESGYTF. In DNA, the CDR3 is TGTGCCAGCAGTTACGAAGAGAGTGGCTACACCTTC. The J gene is TRBJ1-2, the V gene TRBV6-6, with D unclear. Germline CDR1 and CDR2: MNHNY and SVGAGI (reference sequence). V was pared by 2 bases and J by 7 bases, with 8 bases between. The CDR3 totals 12 residues.

The chain carries TRBV30 and TRBJ1-5, with unresolved D. Germline V lookup: CDR1 GTSNPN, CDR2 SVGIG (reference sequence). Trimming pared 0 bases from V and 1 base from J, leaving 4 bases between. The CDR3 runs to 13 residues. For the CDR3, the DNA is TGTGCCTGGAGTGTGGAGAGCAATCAGCCCCAGCATTTT. Translating it yields CAWSVESNQPQHF. The variable domain in full, with the rest retrieved from reference TRBV30 and TRBJ1-5, is SQTIHQWPATLVQPVGSPLSLECTVEGTSNPNLYWYRQAAGRGLQLLFYSVGIGQISSEVPQNLSASRPQDRQFILSSKKLLLSDSGFYLCAWSVESNQPQHFGDGTRLSIL.

CDR3 sequence: CAWRESPAGGEQYF. Here the CDR3 DNA reads TGTGCCTGGAGAGAGTCGCCAGCAGGGGGGGAGCAGTACTTC. The rearrangement links TRBV30 to TRBJ2-7, with D tentatively TRBD1 (7 bases). The ends were cut back, 3 bases at V and 7 bases at J, with 19 bases in the middle. The CDR3 has 14 amino acids. CDR1 is GTSNPN and CDR2 is SVGIG in the germline V gene (reference sequence).

This chain uses TRBV28 with TRBJ1-1; D is perhaps TRBD1 (5 bases). The CDR3 has 15 residues. Trimming left V 6 bases short and J 3 bases short, with 17 bases between. Germline CDR1 and CDR2: MDHEN and SYDVKM. Here the CDR3 DNA reads TGTGCCAGCAGCTCGATAGAGGGGAGGGACACTGAAGCTTTCTTT. Protein product: CASSSIEGRDTEAFF.

The rearrangement uses TRBV28 and TRBJ1-3; 7 bases align to TRBD1. The CDR3 consists of 15 residues. CDR1 MDHEN and CDR2 SYDVKM come from the germline V gene. The trim removed 5 bases at V and 3 bases at J, leaving 7 bases unmatched. The CDR3 DNA sequence: TGTGCCAGCAGTCCTCCCCGGACAGGTGGAAACACCATATATTTT. Its protein product is CASSPPRTGGNTIYF.

CDR3 residues: CASSALAKGNQPQHF. The CDR3 DNA reads as TGTGCCAGCAGCGCCCTAGCGAAGGGCAATCAGCCCCAGCATTTT. The chain couples TRBV2 to TRBJ1-5; unclear D gene. The germline V and J ends were trimmed by 6 bases and 2 bases, with 14 bases remaining between them. Per the germline V gene, CDR1 is SNHLY and CDR2 is FYNNEI. The CDR3 covers 15 residues.

This chain connects TRBV6-6 to TRBJ1-2; 7 bases align to TRBD1. Germline values: CDR1 MNHNY, CDR2 SVGAGI (reference sequence). The CDR3 totals 13 residues. After removal of 7 bases from V and 6 bases from J, the junction contained 8 bases not matched to a gene. The CDR3 region has the DNA TGTGCCAGCAAAGGGGGCCCTAAACATGGCTACACCTTC. Its translation is CASKGGPKHGYTF.

V and J are TRBV7-9 and TRBJ1-3; no definite D call. Trimming left V 3 bases short and J 5 bases short, with 2 bases between. Per germline, CDR1 SEHNR and CDR2 FQNEAQ (reference sequence). This CDR3 has 11 residues. The CDR3 DNA sequence: TGTGCCAGCAGCTTTAGAAACACCATATATTTT. It specifies CASSFRNTIYF.

The DNA of the CDR3 is TGTGCCAGCAGTCCGCGCGCAGGGGGTGAAAAACTGTTTTTT. Translation gives CASSPRAGGEKLFF. The chain uses TRBV27 and TRBJ1-4; 7 bases fit TRBD1. In germline, CDR1 is MNHEY, CDR2 SMNVEV (reference sequence). The V segment lost 5 bases and the J segment 7 bases; nucleotides outside the gene matches: 7. This CDR3 is 14 amino acids long. Together with reference TRBV27 and TRBJ1-4, the CDR3 gives the full variable domain: EAQVTQNPRYLITVTGKKLTVTCSQNMNHEYMSWYRQDPGLGLRQIYYSMNVEVTDKGDVPEGYKVSRKEKRNFPLILESPSPNQTSLYFCASSPRAGGEKLFFGSGTQLSVL.

The chain couples TRBV9 to TRBJ2-3; D ambiguous. The germline V gene encodes CDR1 SGDLS and CDR2 YYNGEE. This CDR3 has 13 amino acids. The germline V and J ends were trimmed by 1 base and 3 bases, with 6 bases remaining between them. CDR3 protein: CASSVMTTDTQYF. In DNA, the CDR3 is TGTGCCAGCAGCGTAATGACTACAGATACGCAGTATTTT.

This sequence joins TRBV21-1 and TRBJ1-3; TRBD1, the table's D call, was not compared with the DNA. TRBV21-1 constitutes a pseudogene. The CDR3 is made up of 15 amino acids. CDR3 DNA: TGTGCCAGCAGCAAAATCCCCCAGGCTGGAAACACCATATATTTT. Translating gives CASSKIPQAGNTIYF.

This clone appeared a few times. This chain links TRBV6-1 with TRBJ2-3, with D perhaps TRBD1 (6 bases). This CDR3 contains 12 residues. Germline-derived CDR1 and CDR2 are MNHNS and SASEGT. V was pared by 4 bases and J by 4 bases, with 6 bases between. CDR3 region: CASSAGADTQYF. The CDR3 DNA reads as TGTGCCAGCAGTGCAGGGGCAGATACGCAGTATTTT.

CDR3 nucleotide sequence: TGCGCCAGCAGCTTACAGGGTCCTCGGGACGAGCAGTACTTC. This encodes CASSLQGPRDEQYF. The J gene is TRBJ2-7, the V gene TRBV5-1, with D possibly TRBD1 on 6 matching bases. The germline V gene has CDR1 SGHRS and CDR2 YFSETQ. This CDR3 comprises 14 residues. V lost 2 bases and J lost 5, with 14 bases in between.

V gene TRBV19 combines with J gene TRBJ2-2, with 8 bases lining up with TRBD1. J gave up 7 bases and V 6 bases, and 7 bases lay outside the gene matches. From germline, CDR1 is LNHDA and CDR2 SQIVND (reference sequence). The CDR3 is 14 residues long. The CDR3, as DNA: TGTGCCAGTAGACCTGACAGGGGCATCGGGGAGCTGTTTTTT. Translating it yields CASRPDRGIGELFF.

This clone has only one observation. This chain links TRBV7-9 with TRBJ1-5; possibly TRBD1 for D (5 bases). Germline lookup yields CDR1 SEHNR and CDR2 FQNEAQ (reference sequence). Between the trimmed V and J ends, which lost 3 bases and 0 bases, there was a span of 6 bases. This CDR3 region has 14 residues. The CDR3 nucleotides are TGTGCCAGCAGCTTGACAGATAGCAATCAGCCCCAGCATTTT. Amino acid sequence: CASSLTDSNQPQHF.

This clone was seen only once. The V gene is TRBV13, the J gene TRBJ2-7; 9 positions match TRBD1. The CDR3 totals 14 residues. V dropped 5 bases and J dropped 2; count of bases not matched to a gene: 4. CDR1 and CDR2 from the germline V gene are PRHDT and FYEKMQ (reference sequence). This CDR3 reads CASSEQGAPYEQYF. CDR3 bases: TGTGCCAGCAGCGAACAGGGGGCCCCCTACGAGCAGTACTTC.

The rearrangement joins TRBV6-5 to TRBJ1-2; D is unresolved. The V end lost 4 bases, the J end lost 8 bases, and 8 bases lay between the germline ends. Germline V gives CDR1 MNHEY, CDR2 SVGAGI. The CDR3 has 11 amino acids. In nucleotides, the CDR3 is TGTGCCAGCAGTTCGTTCGGGGGCTACACCTTC. Amino acid sequence: CASSSFGGYTF.

This chain links TRBV9 with TRBJ2-5, with D perhaps matching TRBD1 (6 bases). Germline CDR1 reads SGDLS; CDR2 reads YYNGEE. There are 15 residues in the CDR3. With 4 bases removed from V and 7 bases from J, the gap between germline ends came to 20 bases. In DNA, the CDR3 is TGTGCCAGCAGCCTCACAGGGAGAGGGGCGGGGACCCAGTACTTC. It codes for CASSLTGRGAGTQYF.

V usage is TRBV7-6 and J usage is TRBJ2-7; maybe TRBD1 (5 bases). This CDR3 has 14 residues. Germline values: CDR1 SGHVS, CDR2 FNYEAQ. V was trimmed by 5 bases and J by 3 bases, leaving 14 bases between them. CDR3 residues: CASSLDYRYYEQYF. In DNA form, the CDR3 reads TGTGCCAGCAGCCTCGATTACAGGTACTACGAGCAGTACTTC.

This rearrangement joins TRBV30 to TRBJ2-7, with 12 bases identical to TRBD2. After removal of 3 bases from V and 3 bases from J, the junction contained 3 bases not matched to a gene. The CDR3 has 14 amino acids. From germline, CDR1 is GTSNPN and CDR2 SVGIG (reference sequence). The CDR3 sequence: CAWSLTSGGYEQYF. The DNA of the CDR3 is TGTGCCTGGAGCCTGACTAGCGGGGGCTACGAGCAGTACTTC.

The chain recombines TRBV2 with TRBJ2-7, with 11 bases fitting TRBD2. The CDR3 is 15 amino acids. The germline gives CDR1 SNHLY, CDR2 FYNNEI. V gave up 4 bases and J gave up 3 bases; unmatched junction bases: 5. The CDR3 reads CASSGLAGKSYEQYF. In DNA, the CDR3 is TGTGCCAGCAGTGGACTAGCGGGAAAAAGCTACGAGCAGTACTTC.

The rearrangement uses TRBV28 and TRBJ2-6, with 7 bases lining up with TRBD1. This CDR3 is built from 15 residues. Germline loops: CDR1 MDHEN, CDR2 SYDVKM. Trimming removed 5 bases from V and 2 bases from J; junction bases left unmatched: 3. CDR3 DNA: TGTGCCAGCAGTAACAGGGGAACTGGGGCCAACGTCCTGACTTTC. Its protein product is CASSNRGTGANVLTF.

The chain employs TRBV30 and TRBJ2-7; D may be TRBD2 (5 bases). Trimming stripped 0 bases from V and 3 bases from J, with 15 bases between. The CDR3 consists of 15 residues. The V gene's germline CDR1 is GTSNPN and CDR2 SVGIG (reference sequence). DNA for the CDR3: TGTGCCTGGAGTGTAGTGCAGAAACGGGACTACGAGCAGTACTTC. Amino acids: CAWSVVQKRDYEQYF.